A single sample is the source of the 2 T cell receptor beta chains below, sequenced in a study of graft-versus-host responses after intestinal transplantation. Produced via immunoSEQ multiplex PCR; TCRdb's table is partial and in-frame only. The table has around 38,000 clones, roughly four fifths seen once. Here the sequenced sample was PBMCs, taken 1,000 to 1,300 days after transplant. The source is a human patient who received an intestinal transplant, so some T cells may come from the graft donor.

This clone was observed a few times. V is TRBV5-4 and J is TRBJ1-1, with TRBD1 as a possible D gene (5 bases). The V and J ends lost 3 bases and 1 base respectively, with 13 bases between them. Germline lookup yields CDR1 SGHNT and CDR2 YYREEE (reference sequence). The length of the CDR3 is 15 residues. DNA of the CDR3: TGTGCCAGCAGCTGGGGACCCAATCCGAACACTGAAGCTTTCTTT. Translating gives CASSWGPNPNTEAFF. Full variable domain (outside the CDR3, taken from reference TRBV5-4 and TRBJ1-1): ETGVTQSPTHLIKTRGQQVTLRCSSQSGHNTVSWYQQALGQGPQFIFQYYREEENGRGNFPPRFSGLQFPNYSSELNVNALELDDSALYLCASSWGPNPNTEAFFGQGTRLTVV.

The J gene is TRBJ1-6, the V gene TRBV7-9, with 7 nucleotides matching TRBD1. Germline V gene sequence: CDR1 SEHNR, CDR2 FQNEAQ (reference sequence). The CDR3 runs 14 residues. Trimming cost V 7 bases and J 5 bases; bases outside gene matches: 5. The CDR3 sequence: CASTRGGDNSPLHF. CDR3 in DNA: TGTGCCAGCACCAGGGGGGGTGATAATTCACCCCTCCACTTT.